This T cell receptor (beta chain) was recovered during a study of OX40 agonist ivuxolimab in advanced cancers. Study details: The patients received ivuxolimab by intravenous route every 2 weeks at 0.01 to 10 mg/kg. Under the entry rules, prior anti-PD-1, anti-PD-L1 or anti-CTLA-4 therapy was allowed, and approximately 40% had some.

Whole-study findings and limits: Both blood CD4+ and CD8+ T cells showed clonal growth by week 6 at 0.1 to 3.0 mg/kg. CD8+ T cells were the subset that, on average, had more expanded clones than CD4+.

The V and J ends lost 0 bases and 5 bases respectively, with 5 bases between them. The CDR3 runs 12 residues. In germline, CDR1 is SGHTS, CDR2 YDEGEE. Sequenced by immunoSEQ multiplex PCR; TCRdb stores in-frame clones only, minus some. The sample lists some 77,000 clones; 86% were seen once. Remarks on this clone: Its antigen remains unknown.

This receptor was identified in an adult with an advanced solid tumor such as melanoma, head and neck, liver or kidney cancer. The V and J genes are TRBV5-8 and TRBJ2-5; D might be TRBD1 (5 bases). The sample was CD4+ or CD8+ T cells sorted from blood, taken in a trial of the OX40 agonist ivuxolimab. CDR3 amino acids: CASSLDRETQYF. The CDR3, as DNA: TGTGCCAGCAGCTTGGACAGGGAGACCCAGTACTTC.